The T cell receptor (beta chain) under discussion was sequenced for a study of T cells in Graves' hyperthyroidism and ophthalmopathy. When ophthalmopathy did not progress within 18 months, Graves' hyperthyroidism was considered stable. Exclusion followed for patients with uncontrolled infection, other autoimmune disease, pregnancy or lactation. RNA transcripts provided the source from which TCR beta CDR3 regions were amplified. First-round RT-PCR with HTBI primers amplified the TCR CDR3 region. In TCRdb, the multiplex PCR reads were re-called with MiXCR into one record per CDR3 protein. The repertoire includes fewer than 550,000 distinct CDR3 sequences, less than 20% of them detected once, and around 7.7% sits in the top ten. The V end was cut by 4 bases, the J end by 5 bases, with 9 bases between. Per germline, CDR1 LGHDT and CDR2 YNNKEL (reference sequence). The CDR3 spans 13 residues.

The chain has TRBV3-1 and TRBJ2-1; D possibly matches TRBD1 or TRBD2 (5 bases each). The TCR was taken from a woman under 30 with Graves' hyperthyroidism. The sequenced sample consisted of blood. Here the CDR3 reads CASSLGTHNEQFF. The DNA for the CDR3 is TGTGCCAGCAGCCTTGGGACCCACAATGAGCAGTTCTTC.